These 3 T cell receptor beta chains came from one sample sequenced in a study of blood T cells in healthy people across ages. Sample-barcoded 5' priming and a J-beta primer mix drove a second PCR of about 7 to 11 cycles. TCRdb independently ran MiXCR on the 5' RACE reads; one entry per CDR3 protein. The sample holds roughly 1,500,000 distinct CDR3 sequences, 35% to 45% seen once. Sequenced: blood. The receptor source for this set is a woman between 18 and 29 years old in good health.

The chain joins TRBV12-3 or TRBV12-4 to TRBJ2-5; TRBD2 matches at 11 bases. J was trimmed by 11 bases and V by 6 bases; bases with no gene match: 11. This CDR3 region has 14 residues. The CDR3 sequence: CASRIAGGQNEQYF. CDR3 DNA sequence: TGTGCCAGCAGAATAGCGGGGGGGCAGAATGAGCAGTACTTC.

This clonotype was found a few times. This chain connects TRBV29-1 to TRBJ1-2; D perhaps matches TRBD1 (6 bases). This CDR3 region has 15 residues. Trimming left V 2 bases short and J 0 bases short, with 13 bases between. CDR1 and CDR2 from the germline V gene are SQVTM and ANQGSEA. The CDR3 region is CSVEPTGSANYGYTF. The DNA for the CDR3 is TGCAGCGTTGAACCGACAGGATCAGCTAACTATGGCTACACCTTC.

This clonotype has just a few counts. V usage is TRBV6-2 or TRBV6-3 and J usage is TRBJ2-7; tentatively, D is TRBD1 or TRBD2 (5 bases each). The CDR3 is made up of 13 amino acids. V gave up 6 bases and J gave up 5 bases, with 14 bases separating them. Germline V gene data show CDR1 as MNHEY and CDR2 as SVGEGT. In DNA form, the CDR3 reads TGTGCCAGCAGGTTCCCTCTGGGGGACGAGCAGTACTTC. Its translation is CASRFPLGDEQYF.